This T cell receptor (beta chain) was identified in a study of shared T cell receptors in the human thymus. Only in-frame clones appear in the TCRdb table, and some are missing; sequencing was by immunoSEQ multiplex PCR. Of hundreds of thousands of clones in the sample, roughly 90% were seen once. The J segment lost 3 bases and the V segment lost 4 bases, leaving 7 bases of the junction unmatched. CDR1 is LGHNA and CDR2 is YNFKEQ in the germline V gene. This CDR3 is 16 amino acids long. This sample was also put to use in a study of human thymus T cells. Per that paper: Corrective cardiac surgery supplied the resected thymus tissue. Among thymic and blood repertoires, usage of V and J genes appeared biased. Related research found strongly overlapping thymic repertoires in unrelated individuals.

This receptor was taken from a boy less than two years old with a congenital heart defect. This chain links TRBV4-2 with TRBJ2-2, with 8 bases aligning to TRBD2. Sequenced input: thymocytes. DNA for the CDR3: TGTGCCAGCAGCCTAAGCTTACTAGCGGACACCGGGGAGCTGTTTTTT. It codes for CASSLSLLADTGELFF.